What follows is one TCR beta chain and its context. Its binding antigen is unknown. Base qualities were left out, and no much larger clone turns up one base away. These data belong to a study of OX40 agonist ivuxolimab in advanced cancers. Turning to the overall study: Ivuxolimab, which targeted the costimulatory receptor OX40 (CD134), was an agonistic, fully human IgG2 monoclonal antibody. Patients were allowed to have had prior anti-PD-1, anti-PD-L1 or anti-CTLA-4 therapy, and 30% to 40% of the dose-escalation patients had been treated with checkpoint inhibitors. Partial responses occurred in three dose-escalation patients, of whom one had hepatocellular carcinoma and two had cutaneous melanoma. Intravenous ivuxolimab was administered to patients every 2 weeks at six dose levels: 0.01, 0.1, 0.3, 1.5, 3 and 10 mg/kg. Of the 50 to 55 dose-escalation patients, hepatocellular carcinoma was present in about 20, melanoma in approximately 15, renal cell carcinoma in 9 and head and neck cancer in 9. Peripheral TCRbeta sequencing aimed to test whether ivuxolimab altered TCR sequence diversity and caused clonal T-cell expansion. A male proportion of 70% to 90% and a mean age of 60 years, ranging from about 20 to 85, were recorded for the dose-escalation cohort. The paper describes the monotherapy dose-escalation part (N ≈ 50 patients) of the phase I trial of ivuxolimab. What the research found in general, with its limitations: After ivuxolimab, expanded clones were on average more numerous among CD8+ T cells than among CD4+ T cells. At doses of 0.1 to 3.0 mg/kg, clonal expansion of both CD4+ and CD8+ blood T cells was observed from baseline to week 6. Low levels of normalized T-cell clonal expansion were also seen in some patients who did not respond. In the 0.1-3.0 mg/kg groups, partial responders had among the lowest normalized peripheral clonal expansion, particularly in CD8+ T cells. The antigen specificity of the clonally expanded peripheral T cells was not determined.

Genomic DNA was isolated from the sorted cells so that the TCRbeta CDR3 region could be sequenced. The immunoSEQ Assay was used to sequence the TCRbeta CDR3 regions. TCRdb provides this immuneACCESS table in a form limited to in-frame rearrangements. Some clones are lacking; in checked studies, under half of them reflect an unresolved V gene, and why the rest are absent is not known. Across this sample there are 70,000 to 90,000 clones, with more than 90% seen only once. 0.35% to 0.45% of the sample is taken by the ten largest. Patients with autoimmune disease history or receiving systemic immunosuppression were excluded from the trial. Peripheral blood for TCR sequencing was collected from all dose cohorts at baseline, on cycle 4 day 1, and on cycle 7 day 1. Samples were obtained from an open-label, multicenter, first-in-human phase I dose-escalation trial of ivuxolimab. Adults with locally advanced or metastatic head and neck squamous cell, hepatocellular, melanoma or renal cell carcinoma were enrolled in the trial. Before TCR sequencing, CD4+ T cells and CD8+ T cells were sorted from peripheral blood as separate populations.

The germline ends are 14 bases apart after V is trimmed by 6 bases and J by 3 bases. The CDR3 runs 14 residues from the cysteine to the phenylalanine. The kept DNA is CDR3 alone, 42 bases in frame from the first base. CDR1 and CDR2 are drawn from the germline V gene: MDHEN, SYDVKM. The sequence links TRBV28 to TRBJ1-2, with an unclear D gene assignment. The sequencing here drew on CD4+ or CD8+ T cells sorted from blood, taken in a trial of the OX40 agonist ivuxolimab. The receptor's source is an adult with an advanced solid tumor such as melanoma, head and neck, liver or kidney cancer. The DNA sequence is given as TGTGCCAGCAGCCTAGCGGGTAAGGACTATGGCTACACCTTC. This gives the protein CASSLAGKDYGYTF.